This T cell receptor (beta chain) was sequenced during a study of Ad26.COV2.S vaccination and SARS-CoV-2 variants. For the study at large: Dosing was one shot or two shots 56 days apart.

General observations from the study: Vaccine and placebo recipients had comparable breadth of non-spike TCRs. From the TCR breadth and depth analyses, total T cell responses may have been underestimated.

Treatment: roughly 20 received Ad26.COV2.S at low or high dose, single or two shots; five or six received placebo; per-sample allocation not given. Sampling was performed 63 days after the first vaccine or placebo injection. A Boston adult aged 18-55 years was the donor. Sequenced by immunoSEQ multiplex PCR; TCRdb stores in-frame clones only, minus some. Among about 350,000 clones listed, roughly 91% were seen once. Points on this clone: Its antigen is not identified.

The sample here was peripheral blood, taken in a trial of Ad26.COV2.S vaccine versus placebo. The source of this sequence is a person aged 18 to 65 who received the Ad26.COV2.S COVID-19 vaccine or a placebo.

The CDR3 DNA follows: TGTGCCAGCAGCCAAGCAGCAGGGCGCAATGCCTACGAGCAGTACTTC. It yields the protein CASSQAAGRNAYEQYF. The chain employs TRBV3-1 (or the pseudogene TRBV3-2) and TRBJ2-7, with D maybe TRBD1 (5 bases). The V end lost 1 base, the J end lost 2 bases, and 15 bases lay between the germline ends. The CDR3 length is 16 residues. Germline V gives CDR1 LGHDT, CDR2 YNNKEL (reference sequence).